Following are 23 T cell receptor beta chains from one sample sequenced in a study of vaccination effects on CD4 cells after COVID-19. The assay was immunoSEQ multiplex PCR, and TCRdb's table has in-frame clones only and misses some. The sample contains about 48,000 clones, more than 65% of which appear only once. Researchers isolated CD4+ T cells once ten to eleven days of culture had elapsed. Which antigens these TCRs recognize remains unknown. The sample was CD4+ T cells from PBMCs cultured without peptide, taken before COVID-19 vaccination. The receptor source for this set is a human donor who received a COVID-19 vaccine.

This sequence joins TRBV4-2 and TRBJ2-1, with 8 bases that match TRBD2. Germline V gene data show CDR1 as LGHNA and CDR2 as YNFKEQ. This CDR3 spans 17 amino acids. V shed 0 bases and J 0 bases; nucleotides not matched to a gene: 4. CDR3 region: CASSQDAGLASYNEQFF. DNA of the CDR3: TGTGCCAGCAGCCAAGATGCCGGACTAGCCTCCTACAATGAGCAGTTCTTC.

The V call is TRBV18, the J call TRBJ1-2, with D maybe TRBD1 (6 bases). Germline-derived CDR1 and CDR2 are KGHSH and LQKENI. The V end lost 8 bases, the J end lost 7 bases, and 20 bases lay between the germline ends. The CDR3 totals 14 residues. The DNA of the CDR3 is TGTGCCAGCGCCCCGACAGGAACGAAGACTGGCTACACCTTC. It encodes CASAPTGTKTGYTF.

The rearrangement links TRBV27 to TRBJ1-6; D remains ambiguous. The CDR3 runs to 14 residues. The ends were cut back, 2 bases at V and 8 bases at J, with 10 bases in the middle. Looked up from germline, CDR1 is MNHEY and CDR2 is SMNVEV (reference sequence). The CDR3 region has the DNA TGTGCCAGCAGTTTAGAGGGCATTTATTCACCCCTCCACTTT. Protein product: CASSLEGIYSPLHF.

The chain recombines TRBV6-6 with TRBJ1-3; no clear D gene. V was pared by 8 bases and J by 7 bases, with 15 bases between. Germline V gives CDR1 MNHNY, CDR2 SVGAGI (reference sequence). The CDR3 totals 13 residues. In nucleotides, the CDR3 is TGTGCCAGCCTAAGGACCGCCAGTAACACCATATATTTT. It codes for CASLRTASNTIYF.

The chain recombines TRBV5-1 with TRBJ2-3, with D tentatively TRBD1 or TRBD2 (6 bases each). Germline CDR1 reads SGHRS; CDR2 reads YFSETQ. Trimming cost V 5 bases and J 1 base, with 14 bases left between them. CDR3 length: 15 amino acids. The CDR3 spells CASSPEGGGTDTQYF. The CDR3 DNA reads as TGCGCCAGCAGTCCTGAGGGGGGCGGCACAGATACGCAGTATTTT.

This clone has just a few counts. Here the CDR3 DNA reads TGCAGTGCATTATACAGGGGAGAGCAGTTCTTC. Translated: CSALYRGEQFF. V usage is TRBV20-1 and J usage is TRBJ2-1; 7 nucleotides align to TRBD1. The CDR3 covers 11 residues. V trimming: 6 bases; J trimming: 10 bases; junction bases outside the gene matches: 6. Germline V gene lookup returns CDR1 DFQATT and CDR2 SNEGSKA (reference sequence).

V usage is TRBV5-6 and J usage is TRBJ2-2; D perhaps matches TRBD1 (5 bases). The CDR3 covers 14 residues. The V gene's germline CDR1 is SGHDT and CDR2 YYEEEE. The V gene lost 0 bases and the J gene lost 4 bases, with 7 bases spanning the gap. The CDR3 bases are TGTGCCAGCAGCTTGGACAGGCTCACCGGGGAGCTGTTTTTT. Amino acids: CASSLDRLTGELFF.

The chain has TRBV19 and TRBJ2-3, with 11 bases matching TRBD2. There are 15 residues in the CDR3. The J segment lost 2 bases and the V segment lost 5 bases, leaving 3 bases of the junction unmatched. Germline CDR1 and CDR2: LNHDA and SQIVND (reference sequence). CDR3: CASSPGLADTDTQYF. The CDR3 nucleotides read TGTGCCAGTAGTCCGGGACTAGCGGACACAGATACGCAGTATTTT.

The chain joins TRBV6-5 to TRBJ1-2; D is unresolved. The CDR3 contains 13 residues. Trimming removed 4 bases from V and 0 bases from J, with 6 bases in between. Germline-derived CDR1 and CDR2 are MNHEY and SVGAGI. The CDR3 reads CASSFAANYGYTF. The CDR3 DNA reads TGTGCCAGCAGTTTCGCAGCTAACTATGGCTACACCTTC.

The chain joins TRBV11-3 to TRBJ2-1; D might be TRBD1 (6 bases). The CDR3 is made up of 15 amino acids. Trimming removed 1 base at V and 6 bases at J, with 13 bases between. Germline lookup yields CDR1 SGHNT and CDR2 YENEEA. The CDR3 sequence is CASSLAPGQSNEQFF. The CDR3 nucleotides read TGTGCCAGCAGCTTAGCTCCCGGACAGTCCAATGAGCAGTTCTTC. The full variable domain, in which reference TRBV11-3 and TRBJ2-1 provide the parts outside the CDR3, is EAGVVQSPRYKIIEKKQPVAFWCNPISGHNTLYWYLQNLGQGPELLIRYENEEAVDDSQLPKDRFSAERLKGVDSTLKIQPAELGDSAVYLCASSLAPGQSNEQFFGPGTRLTVL.

V is TRBV11-3 and J is TRBJ1-1; maybe TRBD1 (5 bases). The germline gives CDR1 SGHNT, CDR2 YENEEA. The V end lost 2 bases, the J end lost 5 bases, and 6 bases lay between the germline ends. The CDR3 runs to 12 residues. CDR3 loop: CASSLQGTEAFF. The CDR3 DNA reads as TGTGCCAGCAGCTTACAGGGAACTGAAGCTTTCTTT.

Only a few counts were recorded for this clone. The chain combines TRBV7-9 with TRBJ2-2, with D maybe TRBD1 (6 bases). V lost 1 base to trimming and J lost 3 bases, with 9 bases between them. The CDR3 is made up of 15 amino acids. Germline lookup yields CDR1 SEHNR and CDR2 FQNEAQ (reference sequence). The CDR3 sequence is CASSLVAGDTGELFF. The DNA for the CDR3 is TGTGCCAGCAGCTTAGTCGCAGGGGACACCGGGGAGCTGTTTTTT. The entire variable domain, with the rest obtained from reference TRBV7-9 and TRBJ2-2, is as follows: DTGVSQNPRHKITKRGQNVTFRCDPISEHNRLYWYRQTLGQGPEFLTYFQNEAQLEKSRLLSDRFSAERPKGSFSTLEIQRTEQGDSAMYLCASSLVAGDTGELFFGEGSRLTVL.

The chain couples TRBV29-1 to TRBJ2-3, with 7 nucleotides matching TRBD1. J lost 4 bases, V lost 7 bases, and 8 bases had no gene match. This CDR3 is built from 13 residues. CDR1 is SQVTM, CDR2 ANQGSEA, per germline. CDR3 in amino acids: CSGNRDSPDTQYF. The DNA for the CDR3 is TGCAGCGGAAATAGGGACAGCCCAGATACGCAGTATTTT.

There are a few counts of this clone. The chain combines TRBV7-9 with TRBJ2-5; D gene unclear. The CDR3 spans 13 residues. Germline CDR1 and CDR2: SEHNR and FQNEAQ (reference sequence). Trimming left V 5 bases short and J 1 base short, with 8 bases between. CDR3 DNA sequence: TGTGCCAGCAGCCTCTCATTCCAAGAGACCCAGTACTTC. Translating gives CASSLSFQETQYF.

The rearrangement links TRBV5-1 to TRBJ2-1; 13 nucleotides line up with TRBD2. The germline gives CDR1 SGHRS, CDR2 YFSETQ. With 4 bases clipped from V and 4 bases from J, the junction kept 5 bases outside the gene matches. The CDR3 contains 16 residues. In DNA form, the CDR3 reads TGCGCCAGCAGCCACGGACTAGCGGGAGTTTACAATGAGCAGTTCTTC. It encodes CASSHGLAGVYNEQFF.

The V call is TRBV19, the J call TRBJ1-1, with D possibly TRBD1 on 6 matching bases. Trimming took off 5 bases at V and 5 bases at J, with 18 bases between the two ends. The CDR3 is made up of 15 amino acids. The germline V gene encodes CDR1 LNHDA and CDR2 SQIVND (reference sequence). In nucleotides, the CDR3 is TGTGCCAGTAGTCCTCGGACCCATCAGGGGACTGAAGCTTTCTTT. Protein: CASSPRTHQGTEAFF.

The chain links TRBV7-9 to TRBJ1-2; no firm D call. The CDR3 has 15 residues. Trimming left V 5 bases short and J 8 bases short, with 21 bases between. Germline V gene sequence: CDR1 SEHNR, CDR2 FQNEAQ (reference sequence). For the CDR3, the DNA is TGTGCCAGCAGCGCTTGGGGTGGCGGAGCAATCGGCTACACCTTC. Encoded protein: CASSAWGGGAIGYTF.

This sequence joins TRBV6-1 and TRBJ1-2; D might be TRBD1 (5 bases). Trimming took off 1 base at V and 4 bases at J, with 16 bases between the two ends. From germline, CDR1 is MNHNS and CDR2 SASEGT. The CDR3 length is 16 residues. The CDR3 sequence is CASSEGVGVVGYGYTF. CDR3 in DNA: TGTGCCAGCAGTGAAGGGGTGGGGGTTGTTGGCTATGGCTACACCTTC.

This clone was seen a few times. The chain links TRBV7-3 to TRBJ2-1; D is unresolved. The V and J ends lost 4 bases and 4 bases respectively, with 8 bases between them. The CDR3 is made up of 13 amino acids. CDR1 SGHTA and CDR2 FQGTGA come from the germline V gene. This CDR3 reads CASSSVGYNEQFF. The CDR3 bases are TGTGCCAGCAGCTCAGTCGGGTACAATGAGCAGTTCTTC. The full variable domain, completed using reference TRBV7-3 and TRBJ2-1, is GAGVSQTPSNKVTEKGKYVELRCDPISGHTALYWYRQSLGQGPEFLIYFQGTGAADDSGLPNDRFFAVRPEGSVSTLKIQRTERGDSAVYLCASSSVGYNEQFFGPGTRLTVL.

The rearrangement uses TRBV7-3 and TRBJ2-5; 7 nucleotides match TRBD2. The V segment lost 5 bases and the J segment 5 bases; nucleotides outside the gene matches: 5. The CDR3 is 13 amino acids. The germline CDR1 and CDR2 sequences are SGHTA and FQGTGA. The CDR3 loop is CASSRTSRETQYF. The CDR3 DNA is TGTGCCAGCAGCCGGACTAGTAGGGAGACCCAGTACTTC.

The chain has TRBV12-3 or TRBV12-4 and TRBJ1-6, with D unresolved. V lost 6 bases, J lost 12 bases, and 15 bases lay in between. The CDR3 loop spans 13 amino acids. The CDR3 spells CASSLQLGGPLHF. In DNA, the CDR3 is TGTGCCAGCAGCTTACAGTTAGGTGGACCCCTCCACTTT.

Comment on this clone: The sample has other DNA sequences that encode this CDR3 too. The chain is built from TRBV28 and TRBJ2-5; the D is unclear. CDR1 is MDHEN, CDR2 SYDVKM, per germline. Between the trimmed V and J ends, which lost 2 bases and 4 bases, there was a span of 2 bases. This CDR3 comprises 11 residues. As DNA, the CDR3 is TGTGCCAGCAGTTTAGGAGAGACCCAGTACTTC. This gives the protein CASSLGETQYF.

CDR3 DNA sequence: TGTGCCAGCAGTTACTCCGGCGGTCAGCTGAACACTGAAGCTTTCTTT. As protein: CASSYSGGQLNTEAFF. The J gene is TRBJ1-1, the V gene TRBV6-5, with D unresolved. Germline loops: CDR1 MNHEY, CDR2 SVGAGI. The length of the CDR3 is 16 residues. Trimming shortened V by 0 bases and J by 0 bases, and 11 bases separated the two germline ends.